This TCR beta chain was recorded in a study of cytomegalovirus exposure and HLA in healthy donors. Overall study: The 120 or so validation repertoires and the roughly 670 first-cohort repertoires shared a platform, a later analysis reported. Whole-study results and caveats: It was reportedly the case that the classifier diagnosed cytomegalovirus status with high specificity and sensitivity. Rarity characterized most TCR sequences, yet some public TCRs appeared in many donors. Altogether, 150 or so TCR beta chains were recorded as cytomegalovirus-associated.

The CDR3 loop spans 16 amino acids. The trim removed 2 bases at V and 7 bases at J, leaving 11 bases unmatched. Germline V CDR1 and CDR2: SGHTA, FQGNSA. Sequencing was performed with immunoSEQ multiplex PCR; in TCRdb, only in-frame clones are kept and a portion is missing. The table shows approximately 140,000 clones, with 70% to 90% occurring only once. Concerning this clone: No antigen is known for it.

This TCR was recovered from a woman aged 25 to 39 in good health and CMV-seronegative. What was sequenced was PBMCs. This chain links TRBV7-2 with TRBJ2-5, with TRBD2 identical over 9 bases. The DNA of the CDR3 is TGTGCCAGCAGCTTAACTCGCGGGGGGGCGGGAGGGACCCAGTACTTC. Amino acid sequence: CASSLTRGGAGGTQYF.